The clone carrying this T cell receptor beta chain was observed a handful of times. The J segment lost 3 bases and the V segment lost 2 bases, leaving 3 bases of the junction unmatched. CDR1 MNHEY and CDR2 SVGAGI come from the germline V gene. The CDR3 has 15 amino acids. This entry is derived from a study of CD8+ T cells in alopecia areata. It was cDNA, reverse transcribed from extracted RNA, that served as the sequencing template. TCRdb's table, derived via immunoSEQ multiplex PCR, lists solely in-frame clones and lacks some. The sample has some 170,000 clones; about three fifths are singletons. Documented treatment: oral pan-JAK inhibitor, 5-10 mg twice daily. Researchers took lesional scalp punch biopsies and peripheral blood from people who were alopecia areata patients.

This sequence originates from a human donor with alopecia areata. Sample: CD4+ T cells sorted from blood, taken at approximately week 60, from a patient treated with tofacitinib. The chain has TRBV6-5 and TRBJ2-1; 8 bases align to TRBD2. CDR3: CASSYRGGLYNEQFF. The CDR3, as DNA: TGTGCCAGCAGTTACCGCGGGGGGCTCTACAATGAGCAGTTCTTC.